Below, 22 T cell receptor beta chains from the same sample are listed, as sequenced in a study of T cells in Graves' hyperthyroidism and ophthalmopathy. Amplified TCR beta CDR3 regions came from RNA transcripts. HTBI primers were the set used in a first-round RT-PCR of the TCR CDR3. TCRdb re-called the multiplex PCR reads with MiXCR, one entry per CDR3 protein. Found here are fewer than 700,000 distinct CDR3 sequences, around 15% of them singletons; the top ten hold about 3.8%. Sequenced input: blood. The receptor set was obtained from a woman in her twenties or thirties with Graves' hyperthyroidism.

This clonotype occurred many times. This rearrangement joins TRBV11-3 to TRBJ2-2; D tentatively reads TRBD1 or TRBD2 (5 bases each). Germline V gene sequence: CDR1 SGHNT, CDR2 YENEEA. The V and J ends lost 1 base and 6 bases respectively, with 9 bases between them. The CDR3 loop spans 14 amino acids. The CDR3, as DNA: TGTGCCAGCAGCTTAGGGGGGTCGGCCGGGGAGCTGTTTTTT. Amino acids: CASSLGGSAGELFF.

This clonotype was observed a handful of times. This chain connects TRBV28 to TRBJ1-2, with D possibly being TRBD1 (6 bases). Trimming shortened V by 5 bases and J by 0 bases, and 19 bases separated the two germline ends. The CDR3 has 17 amino acids. Germline CDR1 is MDHEN and CDR2 is SYDVKM. In DNA, the CDR3 is TGTGCCAGCAGTAGGACAGACGGAAAAAAAGCTAACTATGGCTACACCTTC. It is translated as CASSRTDGKKANYGYTF.

This clonotype appeared many times. The DNA of the CDR3 is TGTGCCTGGAGTGTAGGTTTGGGGGCTGAAGCTTTCTTT. This gives the protein CAWSVGLGAEAFF. The chain combines TRBV30 with TRBJ1-1, with a possible D match to TRBD1 (5 bases). V was cut by 0 bases and J by 6 bases, with 11 bases left in between. This CDR3 has 13 residues. Germline V CDR1 and CDR2: GTSNPN, SVGIG (reference sequence).

This clonotype was counted only a few times. The chain combines TRBV11-2 with TRBJ1-6; D perhaps matches TRBD1 (6 bases). In germline, CDR1 is SGHAT, CDR2 FQNNGV. CDR3 length equals 15 residues. Trimming cost V 1 base and J 7 bases, with 11 bases left between them. Written as DNA, the CDR3 is TGTGCCAGCAGCTTAGTTCAGACAGGAAATTCACCCCTCCACTTT. Translation gives CASSLVQTGNSPLHF.

This clonotype has only a few counts. One end of the junction does not line up with germline, which may come from a read error. V usage is TRBV7-9 and J usage is TRBJ2-7; unclear D gene. CDR3 length: 12 amino acids. Germline CDR1 and CDR2: SEHNR and FQNEAQ (reference sequence). Here the CDR3 DNA reads TGTGCCAGCAACTTAGGTAGATCCGAGCAGTACTTC. Amino acid sequence: CASNLGRSEQYF.

The chain carries TRBV28 and TRBJ2-7, with 7 bases fitting TRBD1. The CDR3 totals 14 residues. Per germline, CDR1 MDHEN and CDR2 SYDVKM. The V and J ends lost 6 bases and 3 bases, in that order; junction bases with no gene match: 8. The CDR3 region has the DNA TGTGCCAGCAGAGAAGCCGGGACAGACTACGAGCAGTACTTC. Translating gives CASREAGTDYEQYF.

This clonotype was counted between two and nine times. Here the CDR3 reads CASSYGQVHGYTF. Here the CDR3 DNA reads TGTGCCAGCAGTTACGGGCAGGTTCATGGCTACACCTTC. The V call is TRBV6-5, the J call TRBJ1-2; D gene ambiguous. V lost 2 bases and J 6 bases, leaving 10 bases between the germline ends. This CDR3 has 13 amino acids. Germline values: CDR1 MNHEY, CDR2 SVGAGI.

This clonotype appeared many times. The chain carries TRBV7-8 and TRBJ2-3; the match to TRBD2 covers 16 bases. The CDR3 contains 16 residues. Germline V gene lookup returns CDR1 SGHVS and CDR2 FQNEAQ. The V and J ends lost 4 bases and 4 bases, in that order; junction bases with no gene match: 2. CDR3: CASSWGLAGGADTQYF. The CDR3 DNA reads as TGTGCCAGCAGCTGGGGACTAGCGGGAGGGGCAGATACGCAGTATTTT.

This clonotype has at least ten counts. The chain combines TRBV24-1 with TRBJ2-7; possible D gene TRBD2, 5 bases. CDR1 and CDR2 from the germline V gene are KGHDR and SFDVKD. Trimming shortened V by 4 bases and J by 3 bases, and 15 bases separated the two germline ends. This CDR3 spans 15 amino acids. CDR3 DNA: TGTGCCACCAGTGACCCACGTGAGGGCGGCTACGAGCAGTACTTC. This sequence encodes CATSDPREGGYEQYF.

This clonotype occurred many times. The V and J genes are TRBV10-3 and TRBJ1-1; D is perhaps TRBD1 (5 bases). Per the germline V gene, CDR1 is ENHRY and CDR2 is SYGVKD. Trimming removed 3 bases from V and 1 base from J, with 12 bases in between. The CDR3 contains 15 residues. DNA of the CDR3: TGTGCCATCAGTGATAGGGGCAGGCCGAACACTGAAGCTTTCTTT. This sequence encodes CAISDRGRPNTEAFF.

This clonotype was seen only a few times. V and J are TRBV5-5 and TRBJ2-2; either TRBD1 or TRBD2 may fit D (5 bases each). Germline V gene data show CDR1 as SGHKS and CDR2 as YYEKEE (reference sequence). The CDR3 consists of 16 residues. The V end lost 3 bases, the J end lost 3 bases, and 15 bases lay between the germline ends. The DNA for the CDR3 is TGTGCCAGCAGCTGGAGGCAGGGTAGAGACACCGGGGAGCTGTTTTTT. Translation: CASSWRQGRDTGELFF.

The DNA for the CDR3 is TGTGCCAGCAGCCCTAGGACACCGGGCTCCTACAATGAGCAGTTCTTC. It translates to CASSPRTPGSYNEQFF. The chain is built from TRBV9 and TRBJ2-1, with TRBD1 as a possible D gene (5 bases). V was clipped by 4 bases and J by 0 bases, with 14 bases between them. CDR1 is SGDLS and CDR2 is YYNGEE in the germline V gene. This CDR3 has 16 residues.

This clonotype was picked up many times. The chain has TRBV28 and TRBJ2-1, with D possibly called TRBD1 or TRBD2 (5 bases each). Germline assignment: CDR1 MDHEN and CDR2 SYDVKM. This CDR3 is built from 14 residues. V shed 2 bases and J shed 10 bases, with 15 bases lying between them. CDR3 in amino acids: CASSLGGTPREQFF. DNA of the CDR3: TGTGCCAGCAGTTTAGGTGGGACCCCACGAGAGCAGTTCTTC.

This clonotype was seen ten or more times. The genes are TRBV11-3 and TRBJ1-1; D might be TRBD1 (5 bases). V lost 6 bases to trimming and J lost 6 bases, with 17 bases between them. This CDR3 is 14 amino acids long. Looked up from germline, CDR1 is SGHNT and CDR2 is YENEEA. CDR3 amino acids: CASSWQGLGPEAFF. CDR3 DNA sequence: TGTGCCAGCAGTTGGCAGGGATTGGGGCCTGAAGCTTTCTTT.

The table lists this clonotype with many counts. This sequence joins TRBV2 and TRBJ2-3; D not resolved. V shed 7 bases and J shed 5 bases, with 19 bases lying between them. Germline V gives CDR1 SNHLY, CDR2 FYNNEI. This CDR3 comprises 15 residues. CDR3 sequence reads: CASTEESVGEDTQYF. DNA of the CDR3: TGTGCCAGCACCGAGGAGAGCGTGGGTGAAGATACGCAGTATTTT.

This chain joins TRBV20-1 and TRBJ1-5, with D unclear. V gave up 3 bases and J gave up 3 bases, with 12 bases separating them. This CDR3 contains 14 residues. Germline V gene lookup returns CDR1 DFQATT and CDR2 SNEGSKA (reference sequence). CDR3 nucleotide sequence: TGCAGTGCTAGGAGGCCCGCTCACAATCAGCCCCAGCATTTT. It codes for CSARRPAHNQPQHF.

The rearrangement uses TRBV7-2 and TRBJ1-1; D possibly corresponds to TRBD1 (6 bases). Germline V gives CDR1 SGHTA, CDR2 FQGNSA. This CDR3 is built from 15 residues. The V gene lost 3 bases and the J gene lost 5 bases, with 16 bases spanning the gap. CDR3 loop: CASSLDRLGSTEAFF. CDR3 nucleotide sequence: TGTGCCAGCAGCTTGGACAGATTAGGGTCTACTGAAGCTTTCTTT. The variable domain in full, with the rest retrieved from reference TRBV7-2 and TRBJ1-1, is GAGVSQSPSNKVTEKGKDVELRCDPISGHTALYWYRQSLGQGLEFLIYFQGNSAPDKSGLPSDRFSAERTGGSVSTLTIQRTQQEDSAVYLCASSLDRLGSTEAFFGQGTRLTVV.

This clonotype was counted between two and nine times. The V gene is TRBV6-1, the J gene TRBJ2-7, with D hard to call. Germline V CDR1 and CDR2: MNHNS, SASEGT. The V end lost 6 bases, the J end lost 6 bases, and 12 bases lay between the germline ends. The CDR3 consists of 12 residues. This CDR3 is CASSPGLTEQYF. Here the CDR3 DNA reads TGTGCCAGCAGCCCCGGGCTCACCGAGCAGTACTTC.

A few counts support this clonotype. The chain couples TRBV20-1 to TRBJ2-1; 10 bases match TRBD2. The germline V gene encodes CDR1 DFQATT and CDR2 SNEGSKA (reference sequence). V was clipped by 5 bases and J by 6 bases; unmatched bases: 10. The CDR3 consists of 15 residues. CDR3 protein: CSAVRLGLASNEQFF. The CDR3 nucleotides are TGCAGTGCTGTGCGCCTGGGACTAGCGTCCAATGAGCAGTTCTTC.

The table lists this clonotype with many counts. V and J are TRBV7-8 and TRBJ2-1; D gene uncertain. Trimming cost V 5 bases and J 2 bases, with 13 bases left between them. CDR1 and CDR2 from the germline V gene are SGHVS and FQNEAQ. CDR3 length: 15 amino acids. CDR3 residues: CASSQTEIPYNEQFF. Written as DNA, the CDR3 is TGTGCCAGCAGCCAAACAGAGATCCCCTACAATGAGCAGTTCTTC.

With respect to this clonotype: Just one base apart from a much larger clone, this may be a read error. V usage is TRBV28 and J usage is TRBJ2-1, with D hard to call. V was pared by 5 bases and J by 9 bases, with 20 bases between. The CDR3 spans 15 residues. Germline V CDR1 and CDR2: MDHEN, SYDVKM. CDR3 DNA: TGTGCCAGCAGTCCTAGTGGCTCCCCCAACAGTGAGCAGTTCTTC. Protein: CASSPSGSPNSEQFF.

This clonotype was detected ten times or more. CDR3 protein: CASSLGASRQYF. The DNA of the CDR3 is TGTGCCAGCAGCTTGGGTGCCTCTCGACAGTACTTC. V is TRBV7-2 and J is TRBJ2-5, with no clear D. Trimming removed 3 bases from V and 11 bases from J, with 13 bases in between. This CDR3 has 12 amino acids. Germline V lookup: CDR1 SGHTA, CDR2 FQGNSA.